The clone carrying this T cell receptor beta chain has a single count. The target antigen is unknown. The junction does not match germline at one end; this may be a read error. Three rounds of nested PCR, following a modified ARM-PCR protocol, produced the TCRbeta library. TCRdb redid the calling of the multiplex PCR reads with MiXCR, one entry per CDR3 protein. The data show tens of thousands of distinct CDR3 sequences, 76% seen once. The data were obtained in a study of tumor and adjacent non-tumor tissue in lung cancer. Study results and limitations: Compared with tumor, normal lung showed significantly lower TCR diversity. Normal lung showed higher cumulative top 100 clone frequency than tumor.

CDR3 size: 13 residues. The template was RNA from unsorted bulk tissue. Distant lung tissue was collected more than 3 cm away from the tumor edge. The receptor was isolated from a man aged 65 to 79 with non-small cell lung cancer. The chain combines TRBV12-3 or TRBV12-4 with TRBJ1-1; D is undetermined. Sequencing input: distant non-tumor lung tissue. CDR3 nucleotide sequence: TGTGTCAGCACTGTGACTGTACTCACTGAAGCTTTCTTT. The encoded protein is CVSTVTVLTEAFF.